Presented here are 21 T cell receptor beta chains from one specimen sequenced in a study of glioma-infiltrating T cells after dendritic cell vaccination. Sample time point: after dendritic cell vaccination, including at tumor progression/relapse. The table came from immunoSEQ multiplex PCR; TCRdb's copy has only in-frame clones and leaves some out. This sample yields about 82,000 clones, of which roughly 80% are seen a single time; 6% to 8.5% belongs to the top ten. Sample: blood, taken after dendritic cell vaccination. Receptors were obtained from a human donor with glioblastoma.

The chain combines TRBV10-3 with TRBJ1-2, with 7 bases matching TRBD1. The CDR3 contains 14 residues. The germline CDR1 and CDR2 sequences are ENHRY and SYGVKD. The V and J ends lost 4 bases and 8 bases, in that order; junction bases with no gene match: 10. CDR3 protein: CAISAVGGVDGYTF. The CDR3 coding sequence is TGTGCCATCAGTGCGGTAGGGGGCGTCGACGGCTACACCTTC.

J is TRBJ2-7 and V is TRBV5-1; a possible D gene is TRBD2 (6 bases). Per the germline V gene, CDR1 is SGHRS and CDR2 is YFSETQ. This CDR3 has 15 amino acids. Trimming stripped 2 bases from V and 2 bases from J, with 14 bases between. The CDR3 is CASSFGGEKTYEQYF. CDR3 nucleotides: TGCGCCAGCAGCTTTGGAGGGGAAAAGACCTACGAGCAGTACTTC.

The chain is built from TRBV4-3 and TRBJ2-3, with a tentative D call TRBD2 (7 bases). CDR3 length: 15 amino acids. The germline V and J ends were trimmed by 0 bases and 6 bases, with 13 bases remaining between them. CDR1 is LGHNA, CDR2 YSLEER, per germline. The CDR3 sequence: CASSQDRGAGDTQYF. The CDR3 DNA is TGCGCCAGCAGCCAAGACAGGGGAGCGGGGGATACGCAGTATTTT.

This chain connects TRBV6-6 to TRBJ1-1, with a weak D call TRBD1 (5 bases). V lost 5 bases, J lost 5 bases, and 9 bases lay in between. There are 12 residues in the CDR3. Germline V gives CDR1 MNHNY, CDR2 SVGAGI (reference sequence). CDR3 coding DNA: TGTGCCAGCAGTGACCCAGGGACTGAAGCTTTCTTT. Its protein product is CASSDPGTEAFF.

J is TRBJ1-1 and V is TRBV29-1, with D perhaps matching TRBD1 (6 bases). The germline V gene has CDR1 SQVTM and CDR2 ANQGSEA. Trimming cost V 5 bases and J 4 bases, with 8 bases left between them. The CDR3 contains 11 residues. In DNA, the CDR3 is TGCAGCGTTCGCAGGGGCACTGAAGCTTTCTTT. This gives the protein CSVRRGTEAFF.

This clone occurred once. The chain links TRBV19 to TRBJ1-2; 7 nucleotides match TRBD1. Trimming took 6 bases from V and 3 from J; bases not matched to a gene: 7. This CDR3 region has 14 residues. Germline V gives CDR1 LNHDA, CDR2 SQIVND (reference sequence). CDR3 in amino acids: CASRPGQDYYGYTF. As DNA, the CDR3 is TGTGCCAGTAGACCTGGACAGGACTACTATGGCTACACCTTC.

This chain uses TRBV19 with TRBJ1-5, with 9 bases identical to TRBD1. J was trimmed by 5 bases and V by 5 bases; bases with no gene match: 7. The germline CDR1 and CDR2 sequences are LNHDA and SQIVND (reference sequence). The CDR3 has 15 residues. The CDR3 protein is CASSLRDREYQPQHF. The DNA of the CDR3 is TGTGCCAGTAGTCTCCGGGACAGGGAATATCAGCCCCAGCATTTT.

This clone has more than one count but fewer than ten. In DNA, the CDR3 is TGTGCCAGCAGTCCCCTCCAGGGGGACACCATATATTTT. Amino acids: CASSPLQGDTIYF. This chain connects TRBV6-5 to TRBJ1-3; TRBD1 aligns across 7 bases. V shed 5 bases and J 8 bases; nucleotides not matched to a gene: 6. Germline-derived CDR1 and CDR2 are MNHEY and SVGAGI. The CDR3 has 13 residues.

V and J are TRBV5-1 and TRBJ1-2, with TRBD1 matching 7 bases. V shed 4 bases, J shed 0 bases, and the junction held 9 bases outside the gene matches. From germline, CDR1 is SGHRS and CDR2 YFSETQ. The CDR3 runs 16 residues. The CDR3 sequence is CASSGNWDSTNYGYTF. Written as DNA, the CDR3 is TGCGCCAGCAGCGGAAATTGGGACAGTACTAACTATGGCTACACCTTC.

The chain is built from TRBV9 and TRBJ2-4; TRBD2 matches at 10 bases. J gave up 1 base and V 3 bases, and 4 bases lay outside the gene matches. This CDR3 is built from 16 residues. The V gene's germline CDR1 is SGDLS and CDR2 YYNGEE. CDR3 bases: TGTGCCAGCAGCGCCAATAGCGGGGGGGCCAAAAACATTCAGTACTTC. As protein: CASSANSGGAKNIQYF.

This chain connects TRBV29-1 to TRBJ2-6; 7 bases line up with TRBD2. The V gene end was trimmed by 3 bases and the J gene end by 4 bases; junction bases not matched to a gene: 6. Germline CDR1 reads SQVTM; CDR2 reads ANQGSEA. CDR3 size: 15 residues. The chain's CDR3 is CSVEGGVAGANVLTF. In DNA, the CDR3 is TGCAGCGTTGAGGGAGGGGTGGCAGGGGCCAACGTCCTGACTTTC. Full variable domain (remainder filled in from reference TRBV29-1 and TRBJ2-6): SAVISQKPSRDICQRGTSLTIQCQVDSQVTMMFWYRQQPGQSLTLIATANQGSEATYESGFVIDKFPISRPNLTFSTLTVSNMSPEDSSIYLCSVEGGVAGANVLTFGAGSRLTVL.

The chain couples TRBV25-1 to TRBJ1-1, with a weak D call TRBD1 (5 bases). The germline V gene encodes CDR1 MGHDK and CDR2 SYGVNS. The CDR3 loop spans 16 amino acids. V lost 4 bases, J lost 5 bases, and 20 bases lay in between. As DNA, the CDR3 is TGTGCCAGCAGTGGGATGGACACCCCAGCTGGGACTGAAGCTTTCTTT. Its translation is CASSGMDTPAGTEAFF.

CDR3 residues: CASRARLFPNTEAFF. The DNA for the CDR3 is TGTGCCAGCAGGGCTCGCCTCTTTCCAAACACTGAAGCTTTCTTT. The gene calls are TRBV6-1 and TRBJ1-1; D remains unclear. Germline loops: CDR1 MNHNS, CDR2 SASEGT. V shed 6 bases and J shed 2 bases, with 16 bases lying between them. This CDR3 is 15 amino acids long.

The rearrangement uses TRBV10-3 and TRBJ1-2, with D perhaps matching TRBD1 (5 bases). The CDR3 is made up of 13 amino acids. CDR1 and CDR2 from the germline V gene are ENHRY and SYGVKD. V gave up 4 bases and J gave up 8 bases, with 14 bases separating them. This CDR3 is CAISVGGTEGYTF. CDR3 nucleotides: TGTGCCATCAGTGTAGGAGGGACTGAGGGCTACACCTTC.

This chain uses TRBV2 with TRBJ1-3; D is possibly TRBD1 (5 bases). The CDR3 spans 14 residues. Germline CDR1 is SNHLY and CDR2 is FYNNEI. V lost 4 bases, J lost 0 bases, and 7 bases lay in between. The CDR3 DNA reads TGTGCCAGCAGTGGACAGCTCTCTGGAAACACCATATATTTT. Its translation is CASSGQLSGNTIYF.

The rearrangement links TRBV5-1 to TRBJ2-7, with TRBD1 identical over 7 bases. Losses at the gene ends were 4 bases for V and 7 bases for J; bases not matched to a gene: 11. The CDR3 loop spans 14 amino acids. Germline CDR1 reads SGHRS; CDR2 reads YFSETQ. CDR3 sequence reads: CASSQSTGVGEQYF. CDR3 DNA sequence: TGCGCCAGCAGCCAATCCACAGGGGTGGGAGAGCAGTACTTC.

This clone showed up just a few times. The chain couples TRBV6-5 to TRBJ2-7; weak D call: TRBD2 (5 bases). The CDR3 covers 14 residues. Germline V CDR1 and CDR2: MNHEY, SVGAGI. The ends were cut back, 8 bases at V and 2 bases at J, with 16 bases in the middle. The DNA of the CDR3 is TGTGCCAGCCACTCCTCCCCGCGGGCCTACGAGCAGTACTTC. Its protein is CASHSSPRAYEQYF.

V and J are TRBV5-1 and TRBJ1-6; 7 bases agree with TRBD1. This CDR3 spans 15 amino acids. The junction had 8 bases not matched to a gene; V was cut back by 4 bases and J by 7 bases. CDR1 is SGHRS and CDR2 is YFSETQ in the germline V gene. Here the CDR3 reads CASSTVGQKNSPLHF. CDR3 DNA: TGCGCCAGCAGCACCGTGGGACAGAAAAATTCACCCCTCCACTTT.

The chain couples TRBV25-1 to TRBJ1-2; D not certain. Trimming cost V 6 bases and J 8 bases, with 19 bases left between them. Germline V lookup: CDR1 MGHDK, CDR2 SYGVNS. The CDR3 covers 14 residues. CDR3 DNA: TGTGCCAGCAGCGACCCCCCGTCGGGTGGCGGCTACACCTTC. It specifies CASSDPPSGGGYTF.

This chain joins TRBV18 and TRBJ2-7; 11 bases fit TRBD2. V was pared by 5 bases and J by 1 base, with 4 bases of the junction left unmatched. The V gene's germline CDR1 is KGHSH and CDR2 LQKENI. This CDR3 contains 15 residues. CDR3 residues: CASSSTSGGSYEQYF. DNA of the CDR3: TGTGCCAGCTCATCCACTAGCGGGGGTTCCTACGAGCAGTACTTC.

V usage is TRBV5-1 and J usage is TRBJ2-7; D may be TRBD1 (6 bases). The germline gives CDR1 SGHRS, CDR2 YFSETQ. V was clipped by 4 bases and J by 3 bases, with 14 bases between them. The CDR3 consists of 14 residues. CDR3 in amino acids: CASSTDRDLYEQYF. The CDR3 DNA is TGCGCCAGCAGCACGGACAGAGACCTCTACGAGCAGTACTTC.